This T cell receptor (beta chain) was sequenced during a study of breast tumors, draining lymph nodes, adjacent tissues. CDR3 length: 14 amino acids. J was trimmed by 8 bases and V by 6 bases; bases with no gene match: 11. Looked up from germline, CDR1 is DFQATT and CDR2 is SNEGSKA (reference sequence). This clonotype rates as medium-sized. Each CDR3 protein gets one entry after TCRdb re-called the multiplex PCR reads with MiXCR. This sample has 20,000 to 25,000 distinct CDR3 sequences; roughly 60% occur once, and the top ten carry approximately 14%. The sequencing sample was made of breast tumor tissue. The rearrangement links TRBV20-1 to TRBJ2-1; 9 positions agree with TRBD2. The receptor comes from a female donor with breast cancer. Some clones in this sample may be carry-over from other donors' samples. CDR3 in amino acids: CSATSGPSGHEQFF. CDR3 nucleotide sequence: TGCAGTGCAACTAGCGGGCCCTCGGGCCATGAGCAGTTCTTC.